A selection of T cell receptor beta chains follows, all from one sample in a study of response to subunit inactivated influenza vaccine. Using its own MiXCR run on the RT-PCR reads, TCRdb lists one record per CDR3 protein. The sample has 500,000 to 600,000 distinct CDR3 sequences, 16% seen once. The specimen was CD4+ T cells sorted from PBMCs, collected roughly 24 months after vaccination. These receptors were collected from a man aged 45 to 75 who received an inactivated influenza vaccine. Both conserved end residues are part of each CDR3. Fields, in order: clone size, J gene, CDR3 length, V gene, D gene, CDR3 protein, CDR3 DNA. The D gene is left open where the match is weak. Only part of the rows carry a size: once, few, many, or a class if the clone is expanded.

NA TRBJ2-3 18 TRBV6-2/TRBV6-3 TRBD2 CASSLTGLAGGNTDTQYF TGTGCCAGCAGCCTCACGGGACTAGCGGGAGGGAACACAGATACGCAGTATTTT
few TRBJ2-2 15 TRBV10-3 TRBD2 CAISEVGLANGELFF TGTGCCATCAGTGAGGTGGGACTAGCGAACGGGGAGCTGTTTTTT
few TRBJ2-1 17 TRBV7-2 TRBD2 CASSLAVYERGNNEQFF TGTGCCAGCAGCTTAGCGGTGTACGAGCGGGGCAACAATGAGCAGTTCTTC
NA TRBJ2-1 15 TRBV10-3 NA CAITPDGSSYNEQFF TGTGCCATCACTCCGGACGGGAGCTCCTACAATGAGCAGTTCTTC
NA TRBJ2-3 14 TRBV6-1 TRBD2 CASTKREGRDTQYF TGTGCCAGCACGAAGCGGGAGGGCCGGGATACGCAGTATTTT
many TRBJ2-1 15 TRBV4-1 NA CASSQEGTRYNEQFF TGCGCCAGCAGCCAAGAAGGAACGAGGTACAATGAGCAGTTCTTC
NA TRBJ2-7 11 TRBV29-1 NA CSVGKSYEQYF TGCAGCGTGGGGAAATCCTACGAGCAGTACTTC
NA TRBJ1-5 14 TRBV12-3/TRBV12-4 NA CASSPAPSNQPQHF TGTGCCAGCAGTCCAGCCCCTAGCAATCAGCCCCAGCATTTT
NA TRBJ2-7 14 TRBV4-2 NA CASSPDSITYEQYF TGTGCCAGCAGCCCCGACAGTATAACCTACGAGCAGTACTTC
NA TRBJ2-7 18 TRBV20-1 TRBD1 CSARGGTGGTPSSYEQYF TGCAGTGCTAGAGGCGGGACAGGGGGCACACCAAGCTCCTACGAGCAGTACTTC
NA TRBJ2-1 17 TRBV10-1 TRBD2 CASSELAGGTPRAEQFF TGCGCCAGCAGCGAACTAGCGGGGGGGACACCTCGCGCTGAGCAGTTCTTC
few TRBJ2-7 15 TRBV6-2/TRBV6-3 TRBD2 CASSTHSGGSYEQYF TGTGCCAGCAGTACCCATAGCGGGGGATCCTACGAGCAGTACTTC
many TRBJ2-7 12 TRBV9 NA CASSVASGEQYF TGTGCCAGCAGCGTAGCTTCGGGTGAGCAGTACTTC
NA TRBJ2-2 19 TRBV10-3 TRBD2 CAISVPIGLAGENTGELFF TGTGCCATCAGTGTCCCAATAGGACTAGCGGGGGAGAACACCGGGGAGCTGTTTTTT
NA TRBJ1-5 15 TRBV20-1 TRBD1 CSARQGAGDGQPQHF TGCAGTGCCAGACAGGGGGCAGGGGACGGGCAGCCCCAGCATTTT
many TRBJ2-3 14 TRBV28 NA CASSLFFGRHTQYF TGTGCCAGCAGTTTATTCTTCGGGCGACATACGCAGTATTTT
NA TRBJ2-7 15 TRBV5-1 NA CASSPGMGHFYEQYF TGCGCCAGCAGCCCCGGAATGGGACATTTTTACGAGCAGTACTTC
NA TRBJ1-5 14 TRBV7-9 NA CASSWGGMDQPQHF TGTGCCAGCAGCTGGGGAGGGATGGATCAGCCCCAGCATTTT
many TRBJ2-2 15 TRBV20-1 NA CSATQQGANTGELFF TGCAGTGCTACCCAACAGGGTGCGAACACCGGGGAGCTGTTTTTT
few TRBJ2-7 17 TRBV3-1 NA CASSQGFARTPGHEQYF TGTGCCAGCAGCCAAGGTTTCGCACGAACACCAGGCCACGAGCAGTACTTC
few TRBJ2-7 14 TRBV20-1 TRBD2 CSANPGLADYEQYF TGCAGTGCCAACCCAGGACTAGCGGACTACGAGCAGTACTTC
NA TRBJ1-2 16 TRBV28 TRBD1 CASSPIRTGNVYGYTF TGTGCCAGCAGCCCAATTCGGACAGGGAACGTCTATGGCTACACCTTC
NA TRBJ2-7 18 TRBV11-1 TRBD1 CASSLPPGTGRSSYEQYF TGTGCCAGCAGCCTCCCCCCCGGGACAGGCAGGAGCTCCTACGAGCAGTACTTC
few TRBJ2-1 13 TRBV7-2 NA CASSLRGVHEQFF TGTGCCAGCAGCTTACGGGGTGTACATGAGCAGTTCTTC
NA TRBJ2-1 12 TRBV12-3/TRBV12-4 NA CASSGWYDEQFF TGTGCCAGCAGTGGATGGTACGATGAGCAGTTCTTC
NA TRBJ1-2 13 TRBV5-6 TRBD1 CASSRTGWYGYTF TGTGCCAGCAGCCGGACAGGATGGTATGGCTACACCTTC
few TRBJ1-1 13 TRBV20-1 NA CSAAAGFNTEAFF TGCAGTGCAGCCGCAGGGTTCAACACTGAAGCTTTCTTT
NA TRBJ1-3 14 TRBV20-1 NA CSASWGLPPNTIYF TGCAGTGCTAGTTGGGGTTTGCCGCCGAACACCATATATTTT
once TRBJ1-6 15 TRBV10-3 NA CAIRQSSSYNSPLHF TGTGCCATCCGACAGTCAAGCTCCTATAATTCACCCCTCCACTTT
many TRBJ1-5 13 TRBV12-3/TRBV12-4 NA CASSRNSNQPQHF TGTGCCAGCAGTCGTAATAGCAATCAGCCCCAGCATTTT
NA TRBJ2-1 16 TRBV6-1 NA CASSFRPGDSYNEQFF TGTGCCAGCAGCTTCCGACCAGGGGACTCCTACAATGAGCAGTTCTTC
NA TRBJ2-1 16 TRBV5-1 NA CASSLATPGAYNEQFF TGCGCCAGCAGCTTGGCTACTCCCGGTGCCTACAATGAGCAGTTCTTC
NA TRBJ1-2 10 TRBV20-1 NA CSAGTRDLVF TGCAGTGCTGGGACTCGGGACCTTGTCTTC
few TRBJ2-3 14 TRBV10-3 NA CAISEQGATDTQYF TGTGCCATCAGTGAGCAGGGTGCAACAGATACGCAGTATTTT
NA TRBJ2-7 18 TRBV2 TRBD1 CASSYLPLIGTGGNEQYF TGTGCCAGCAGTTACCTACCCCTAATCGGGACAGGGGGCAACGAGCAGTACTTC
NA TRBJ1-4 15 TRBV7-9 NA CASSFGDRYNEKLFF TGTGCCAGCAGCTTCGGCGACAGGTATAATGAAAAACTGTTTTTT
many TRBJ2-7 13 TRBV28 NA CASRAGGSYEQYF TGTGCCAGCAGGGCAGGAGGATCCTACGAGCAGTACTTC
NA TRBJ2-1 15 TRBV20-1 NA CSASGTFDINNEQFF TGCAGTGCTTCCGGGACCTTCGATATTAACAATGAGCAGTTCTTC
NA TRBJ2-5 14 TRBV10-3 TRBD1 CAISRTGVQETQYF TGTGCCATCAGCCGGACAGGGGTCCAAGAGACCCAGTACTTC
few TRBJ2-1 18 TRBV11-2 TRBD2 CASSPKSQTSGTYNEQFF TGTGCCAGCAGCCCAAAGTCCCAGACTAGCGGGACCTACAATGAGCAGTTCTTC
NA TRBJ1-3 15 TRBV24-1 NA CATSELTDSGNTIYF TGTGCCACCAGTGAGCTGACGGACTCTGGAAACACCATATATTTT
NA TRBJ1-5 14 TRBV20-1 NA CSALPGRVGQPQHF TGCAGTGCCCTCCCGGGAAGGGTGGGTCAGCCCCAGCATTTT
NA TRBJ2-6 15 TRBV19 NA CASSIQVSGANVLTF TGTGCCAGTAGTATACAGGTTTCTGGGGCCAACGTCCTGACTTTC
few TRBJ2-2 13 TRBV7-7 NA CASSLDGGGELFF TGTGCCAGCAGCTTGGATGGGGGAGGGGAGCTGTTTTTT
NA TRBJ2-3 15 TRBV7-2 NA CASSLVGSFTDTQYF TGTGCCAGCAGCTTAGTAGGTTCTTTCACAGATACGCAGTATTTT
NA TRBJ2-3 16 TRBV5-8 NA CASSPQSGGSVDTQYF TGTGCCAGCAGCCCCCAGTCGGGGGGCTCGGTAGATACGCAGTATTTT
many TRBJ2-2 18 TRBV5-1 NA CASSPDGSGNGGTGELFF TGCGCCAGCAGCCCGGACGGTAGCGGAAATGGGGGCACCGGGGAGCTGTTTTTT
few TRBJ2-7 14 TRBV12-3/TRBV12-4 NA CASSISGQPYEQYF TGTGCCAGCAGTATATCCGGACAGCCCTACGAGCAGTACTTC
few TRBJ1-3 16 TRBV29-1 NA CSVVPGFGVSGNTIYF TGCAGCGTTGTTCCGGGGTTTGGGGTCTCTGGAAACACCATATATTTT
NA TRBJ2-5 14 TRBV12-3/TRBV12-4 NA CASSIHRAQETQYF TGTGCCAGCAGCATACACAGGGCACAAGAGACCCAGTACTTC
few TRBJ1-1 13 TRBV29-1 NA CSAGSGTNTEAFF TGCAGCGCGGGGTCAGGGACGAACACTGAAGCTTTCTTT
many TRBJ1-5 16 TRBV12-3/TRBV12-4 NA CASSGGQLYSNQPQHF TGTGCCAGCAGTGGAGGACAGCTTTATAGCAATCAGCCCCAGCATTTT
NA TRBJ2-1 15 TRBV11-2 NA CASSLNAGGANEQFF TGTGCCAGCAGCCTAAATGCCGGCGGGGCGAATGAGCAGTTCTTC
few TRBJ2-2 15 TRBV5-5 TRBD1 CASSLWDRSTGELFF TGTGCCAGCAGCTTATGGGACAGATCCACCGGGGAGCTGTTTTTT